The 20 T cell receptor beta chains listed next were all sequenced from one sample in a study of human T cells and chemical hapten exposure. TCRdb independently ran MiXCR on the RACE reads; one entry per CDR3 protein. The sample has tens of thousands of distinct CDR3 sequences; roughly 9.1% are singletons. Time point described: pre-sensitization, week 0. Treatment denoted: therapeutic diphenylcyclopropenone sensitization with weekly scalp DPC. The sample here was whole blood, taken in connection with sensitization to the hapten diphenylcyclopropenone (DPC). The receptors were gathered from a woman between 40 and 50 years old with alopecia areata. Some clones in this sample may be carry-over from other donors' samples.

This clonotype was observed at least ten times. J is TRBJ2-2 and V is TRBV6-2 or TRBV6-3; D is unresolved. The CDR3 loop spans 14 amino acids. Germline CDR1 MNHEY, CDR2 SVGEGT. Between the trimmed V and J ends, which lost 7 bases and 1 base, there was a span of 10 bases. The CDR3 loop reads CASNVQLNTGELFF. CDR3 sequence (DNA): TGTGCCAGCAACGTACAGTTGAACACCGGGGAGCTGTTTTTT.

V is TRBV5-1 and J is TRBJ2-2; 8 bases align to TRBD2. Per germline, CDR1 SGHRS and CDR2 YFSETQ. This CDR3 is 15 amino acids long. Losses at the gene ends were 4 bases for V and 6 bases for J; bases not matched to a gene: 8. CDR3 sequence reads: CASSPGGLNAGELFF. In DNA, the CDR3 is TGCGCCAGCAGCCCGGGGGGGCTTAACGCCGGGGAGCTGTTTTTT.

This clonotype was detected ten times or more. The chain links TRBV6-6 to TRBJ2-1; D may be TRBD1 or TRBD2 (5 bases each). The CDR3 extends over 11 amino acids. V lost 5 bases to trimming and J lost 13 bases, with 12 bases between them. The germline V gene has CDR1 MNHNY and CDR2 SVGAGI (reference sequence). CDR3 bases: TGTGCCAGCAGTATGCCCGGGACCCAGTTCTTC. Its protein is CASSMPGTQFF.

This clonotype was picked up a small number of times. The chain is built from TRBV5-4 and TRBJ2-7; maybe TRBD2 (6 bases). The length of the CDR3 is 15 residues. Trimming left V 2 bases short and J 0 bases short, with 12 bases between. Germline loops: CDR1 SGHNT, CDR2 YYREEE (reference sequence). DNA of the CDR3: TGTGCCAGCAGCTTCCCCGGGACTGGCTCCTACGAGCAGTACTTC. Amino acids: CASSFPGTGSYEQYF.

V usage is TRBV19 and J usage is TRBJ1-2; no definite D call. Trimming removed 5 bases from V and 0 bases from J, with 10 bases in between. The CDR3 loop spans 14 amino acids. In germline, CDR1 is LNHDA, CDR2 SQIVND (reference sequence). The CDR3 DNA reads TGTGCCAGTAGTCAGCCCGGGGCTAACTATGGCTACACCTTC. This translates into CASSQPGANYGYTF.

V usage is TRBV7-2 and J usage is TRBJ1-2, with a possible D match to TRBD1 (5 bases). V dropped 5 bases and J dropped 3 bases, with 13 bases sitting between them. Germline loops: CDR1 SGHTA, CDR2 FQGNSA. CDR3 length equals 14 residues. CDR3: CASSPRWGDYGYTF. DNA of the CDR3: TGTGCCAGCAGCCCCAGGTGGGGGGACTATGGCTACACCTTC.

This clonotype occurred many times. V and J are TRBV18 and TRBJ2-3; D is perhaps TRBD2 (6 bases). This CDR3 has 15 amino acids. V shed 1 base and J shed 5 bases, with 13 bases lying between them. CDR1 and CDR2 from the germline V gene are KGHSH and LQKENI. CDR3 coding DNA: TGTGCCAGCTCACCACTCGGAGGGAGCGAAGATACGCAGTATTTT. Translation: CASSPLGGSEDTQYF.

This clonotype was seen repeatedly, ten times or more. The chain uses TRBV20-1 and TRBJ1-5, with D possibly matching TRBD1 (6 bases). Trimming pared 6 bases from V and 0 bases from J, leaving 21 bases between. Germline loops: CDR1 DFQATT, CDR2 SNEGSKA (reference sequence). The CDR3 has 17 amino acids. The chain's CDR3 is CSATDPRTAYSNQPQHF. The CDR3 DNA reads as TGCAGTGCAACTGATCCCCGGACAGCATATAGCAATCAGCCCCAGCATTTT.

This clonotype appeared a few times. The chain is built from TRBV10-3 and TRBJ2-2; D may be TRBD1 (5 bases). CDR3 length: 13 residues. Germline CDR1 ENHRY, CDR2 SYGVKD. Trimming cost V 7 bases and J 3 bases, with 9 bases left between them. This CDR3 is CAIIRRDTGELFF. Here the CDR3 DNA reads TGTGCCATCATCCGCAGGGACACCGGGGAGCTGTTTTTT.

The V gene is TRBV6-2 or TRBV6-3, the J gene TRBJ2-5; TRBD2 might be the D (6 bases). Looked up from germline, CDR1 is MNHEY and CDR2 is SVGEGT. This CDR3 comprises 14 residues. V lost 0 bases, J lost 7 bases, and 12 bases lay in between. Here the CDR3 reads CASSYSRKAGTQYF. DNA for the CDR3: TGTGCCAGCAGTTACTCCCGGAAAGCGGGGACCCAGTACTTC.

This clonotype was detected ten times or more. The V gene is TRBV12-3 or TRBV12-4, the J gene TRBJ1-3; the D is unclear. CDR3 length: 14 residues. With 3 bases removed from V and 0 bases from J, the gap between germline ends came to 6 bases. This CDR3 is CASSFSISGNTIYF. As DNA, the CDR3 is TGTGCCAGCAGTTTTTCGATCTCTGGAAACACCATATATTTT.

This clonotype was counted between two and nine times. The rearrangement joins TRBV30 to TRBJ1-1; D possibly corresponds to TRBD1 (5 bases). CDR3 size: 12 residues. V lost 0 bases and J 9 bases, leaving 11 bases between the germline ends. Germline V lookup: CDR1 GTSNPN, CDR2 SVGIG (reference sequence). CDR3 sequence: CAWSVLGTKAFF. In DNA form, the CDR3 reads TGTGCCTGGAGTGTACTCGGGACTAAAGCTTTCTTT.

This clonotype was observed at least ten times. The J gene is TRBJ1-4, the V gene TRBV7-2, with D hard to call. This CDR3 is built from 15 residues. Germline CDR1 is SGHTA and CDR2 is FQGNSA. The V end was cut by 1 base, the J end by 7 bases, with 13 bases between. CDR3 sequence (DNA): TGTGCCAGCAGCTTAGGGCCCAGTCTTGGTGAAAAACTGTTTTTT. It yields the protein CASSLGPSLGEKLFF.

V gene TRBV6-2 or TRBV6-3 combines with J gene TRBJ1-1; D gene uncertain. This CDR3 region has 13 residues. V was cut by 2 bases and J by 1 base, with 5 bases left in between. The germline CDR1 and CDR2 sequences are MNHEY and SVGEGT. In nucleotides, the CDR3 is TGTGCCAGCAGTTACGAGCGGAACACTGAAGCTTTCTTT. Protein product: CASSYERNTEAFF.

The gene calls are TRBV9 and TRBJ1-1, with D perhaps matching TRBD1 (6 bases). Germline V CDR1 and CDR2: SGDLS, YYNGEE. Trimming pared 3 bases from V and 0 bases from J, leaving 12 bases between. The CDR3 is made up of 15 amino acids. The CDR3 DNA reads as TGTGCCAGCAGCGCCGTAACAGGGTTGAACACTGAAGCTTTCTTT. It yields the protein CASSAVTGLNTEAFF.

A few counts support this clonotype. J is TRBJ1-1 and V is TRBV13; 8 bases fit TRBD1. Germline CDR1 reads PRHDT; CDR2 reads FYEKMQ (reference sequence). The CDR3 totals 14 residues. The trim removed 7 bases at V and 7 bases at J, leaving 11 bases unmatched. The CDR3 reads CASTETGTGLEAFF. In DNA form, the CDR3 reads TGTGCCAGCACCGAAACCGGGACAGGTCTTGAAGCTTTCTTT.

This clonotype was observed at least ten times. The chain is built from TRBV27 and TRBJ2-6; 8 bases agree with TRBD1. The CDR3 is 17 amino acids. J was trimmed by 1 base and V by 3 bases; bases with no gene match: 5. Germline V gene data show CDR1 as MNHEY and CDR2 as SMNVEV (reference sequence). CDR3 in DNA: TGTGCCAGCAGTTTTGGGACAGGATGGTCTGGGGCCAACGTCCTGACTTTC. Protein product: CASSFGTGWSGANVLTF.

This clonotype was picked up a small number of times. CDR3 sequence: CSARPGLGVPNGDEQFF. The CDR3 DNA sequence: TGCAGTGCTAGACCTGGACTAGGCGTCCCCAACGGCGATGAGCAGTTCTTC. The chain carries TRBV20-1 and TRBJ2-1; 7 bases align to TRBD2. J lost 8 bases, V lost 2 bases, and 18 bases had no gene match. The CDR3 contains 17 residues. Germline V gene data show CDR1 as DFQATT and CDR2 as SNEGSKA (reference sequence).

This clonotype was seen ten or more times. V gene TRBV14 combines with J gene TRBJ2-2; D could derive from TRBD1 or TRBD2 (6 bases each). The V gene lost 4 bases and the J gene lost 4 bases, with 16 bases spanning the gap. There are 16 residues in the CDR3. CDR1 is SGHDN and CDR2 is FVKESK in the germline V gene. The DNA for the CDR3 is TGTGCCAGCAGCCCCGTAGGGGGGCTTATCACCGGGGAGCTGTTTTTT. It yields the protein CASSPVGGLITGELFF.

At least ten counts were recorded for this clonotype. V usage is TRBV7-9 and J usage is TRBJ2-7; TRBD1 matches at 7 bases. The CDR3 consists of 15 residues. Trimming took 6 bases from V and 0 from J; bases not matched to a gene: 8. Germline assignment: CDR1 SEHNR and CDR2 FQNEAQ (reference sequence). This CDR3 is CASSPSGTASYEQYF. CDR3 nucleotide sequence: TGTGCCAGCAGTCCATCCGGGACAGCCTCCTACGAGCAGTACTTC.